This entry lists 20 T cell receptor beta chains sequenced from one sample in a study of T cell responses to AZD1222 COVID-19 vaccine. Using immunoSEQ multiplex PCR, the repertoire was profiled, and TCRdb retains in-frame clones only, with some absent. Found here are roughly 55,000 clones, about 85% of them singletons; the top ten hold over 3.5%. The specimen comprised peripheral blood, sampled on day 0 of AZD1222 vaccination. Receptor source: an adult in good health.

For the CDR3, the DNA is TGCGCCAGCAGCCCCCGCTCACTAGCGGGGGGGCTTTGGGAGACCCAGTACTTC. Its protein is CASSPRSLAGGLWETQYF. The chain recombines TRBV4-3 with TRBJ2-5; 13 nucleotides align to TRBD2. The CDR3 sequence is 18 residues long. Looked up from germline, CDR1 is LGHNA and CDR2 is YSLEER. V gave up 4 bases and J gave up 5 bases; unmatched junction bases: 13.

The chain employs TRBV10-3 and TRBJ1-1, with D unclear. Germline lookup yields CDR1 ENHRY and CDR2 SYGVKD. The CDR3 is made up of 15 amino acids. The V end was cut by 2 bases, the J end by 1 base, with 11 bases between. The CDR3 bases are TGTGCCATCAGTGAGGTATGGGCTACGAACACTGAAGCTTTCTTT. Translated, it gives CAISEVWATNTEAFF.

The chain joins TRBV3-1 (or the pseudogene TRBV3-2) to TRBJ1-1; D is uncertain. The CDR3 length is 13 residues. Germline assignment: CDR1 LGHDT and CDR2 YNNKEL (reference sequence). V was pared by 3 bases and J by 1 base, with 6 bases between. The CDR3 DNA sequence: TGTGCCAGCAGCCACGGCCAGAACACTGAAGCTTTCTTT. It specifies CASSHGQNTEAFF.

The chain links TRBV4-1 to TRBJ1-3; the D is unclear. Trimming shortened V by 1 base and J by 1 base, and 14 bases separated the two germline ends. The CDR3 is 17 amino acids. CDR1 is MGHRA, CDR2 YSYEKL, per germline. CDR3 nucleotide sequence: TGCGCCAGCAGCCAAGTAGGACGGCCGACGTCTGGAAACACCATATATTTT. Translating it yields CASSQVGRPTSGNTIYF.

The chain couples TRBV25-1 to TRBJ1-4, with 10 positions matching TRBD1. The CDR3 length is 14 residues. Germline values: CDR1 MGHDK, CDR2 SYGVNS. The J segment lost 7 bases and the V segment lost 5 bases, leaving 4 bases of the junction unmatched. The CDR3 DNA is TGTGCCAGCAGTCCCGGACAGGGGGGTGAAAAACTGTTTTTT. Its protein is CASSPGQGGEKLFF.

This chain's CDR3 is CASSWTGTQPQHF. The CDR3 nucleotides read TGTGCCAGCAGTTGGACAGGGACTCAGCCCCAGCATTTT. J is TRBJ1-5 and V is TRBV12-3 or TRBV12-4, with 8 bases matching TRBD1. V lost 4 bases, J lost 6 bases, and 2 bases stayed unmatched. CDR3 size: 13 residues.

The table lists this clone with a count of one. The chain recombines TRBV7-9 with TRBJ1-1; D unresolved. This CDR3 is 12 amino acids long. With 3 bases removed from V and 2 bases from J, the gap between germline ends came to 4 bases. CDR1 and CDR2 (germline): SEHNR, FQNEAQ (reference sequence). The CDR3 coding sequence is TGTGCCAGCAGCTTGGAAAACACTGAAGCTTTCTTT. Its protein is CASSLENTEAFF.

The J gene is TRBJ2-7, the V gene TRBV5-1; 9 positions agree with TRBD1. Germline V lookup: CDR1 SGHRS, CDR2 YFSETQ. This CDR3 is built from 17 residues. Germline trimming cut 5 bases from V and 2 bases from J; bases unmatched to any gene: 14. CDR3 bases: TGCGCCAGCAGAACAACAACCCTCGGGACAGGGACCTACGAGCAGTACTTC. It translates to CASRTTTLGTGTYEQYF.

The gene calls are TRBV7-8 and TRBJ1-4; D unclear. The CDR3 length is 12 residues. V was clipped by 7 bases and J by 7 bases, with 10 bases between them. Per the germline V gene, CDR1 is SGHVS and CDR2 is FQNEAQ. CDR3 nucleotides: TGTGCCAGCACCATCCTGGGTGAAAAACTGTTTTTT. It encodes CASTILGEKLFF.

CDR3 in amino acids: CASSLAFASGGYLGTQYF. The CDR3 DNA is TGCGCCAGCAGCTTGGCCTTCGCAAGCGGTGGTTATCTAGGTACGCAGTATTTT. The J gene is TRBJ2-3, the V gene TRBV5-1, with D tentatively TRBD2 (5 bases). The CDR3 contains 18 residues. V was pared by 0 bases and J by 8 bases, with 25 bases between. Germline-derived CDR1 and CDR2 are SGHRS and YFSETQ.

This chain links TRBV5-1 with TRBJ1-1; TRBD1 is a possible D gene (5 bases). Trimming pared 0 bases from V and 5 bases from J, leaving 11 bases between. The CDR3 runs 14 residues. The V gene's germline CDR1 is SGHRS and CDR2 YFSETQ. As DNA, the CDR3 is TGCGCCAGCAGCTTGGACGTCCAGGGTACTGAAGCTTTCTTT. As protein: CASSLDVQGTEAFF.

This chain connects TRBV6-5 to TRBJ2-7; 11 nucleotides match TRBD1. Per the germline V gene, CDR1 is MNHEY and CDR2 is SVGAGI. This CDR3 has 15 amino acids. J gave up 3 bases and V 6 bases, and 7 bases lay outside the gene matches. As DNA, the CDR3 is TGTGCCAGCAGCCTGGACAGGGGGCTGGTCTACGAGCAGTACTTC. Translation gives CASSLDRGLVYEQYF.

In DNA form, the CDR3 reads TGTGCCAGCCAAGGACAGTCGACCATCTATGGCTACACCTTC. Amino acids: CASQGQSTIYGYTF. This chain uses TRBV6-5 with TRBJ1-2; a weak D match, TRBD1 (6 bases). Trimming took off 8 bases at V and 4 bases at J, with 17 bases between the two ends. This CDR3 has 14 residues. Germline CDR1 is MNHEY and CDR2 is SVGAGI.

This sequence joins TRBV5-4 and TRBJ1-2; D perhaps matches TRBD1 (5 bases). Germline CDR1 and CDR2: SGHNT and YYREEE (reference sequence). There are 13 residues in the CDR3. Trimming removed 0 bases at V and 4 bases at J, with 7 bases between. The CDR3 DNA reads TGTGCCAGCAGCTTGGCGGGGGTCTATGGCTACACCTTC. Its translation: CASSLAGVYGYTF.

This clone showed up just once. The gene calls are TRBV9 and TRBJ1-5; D remains ambiguous. Trimming stripped 4 bases from V and 2 bases from J, with 13 bases between. The length of the CDR3 is 15 residues. CDR1 SGDLS and CDR2 YYNGEE come from the germline V gene. The CDR3 loop reads CASSQESQGNQPQHF. CDR3 coding DNA: TGTGCCAGCAGCCAAGAATCCCAGGGCAATCAGCCCCAGCATTTT.

This chain links TRBV9 with TRBJ2-5, with D tentatively TRBD1 or TRBD2 (6 bases each). In germline, CDR1 is SGDLS, CDR2 YYNGEE. Trimming took off 3 bases at V and 5 bases at J, with 14 bases between the two ends. The CDR3 length is 14 residues. CDR3 residues: CASSAAGGGETQYF. CDR3 DNA: TGTGCCAGCAGCGCGGCCGGAGGGGGGGAGACCCAGTACTTC.

The genes are TRBV2 and TRBJ1-2; TRBD1 aligns across 7 bases. Unmatched junction bases numbered 8, after V lost 2 bases and J lost 8 bases. The CDR3 is 14 residues long. Germline V lookup: CDR1 SNHLY, CDR2 FYNNEI. The CDR3 DNA sequence: TGTGCCAGCAGTGAATCTGGCAGGGGGGAAGGCTACACCTTC. Encoded protein: CASSESGRGEGYTF.

The V call is TRBV12-2, the J call TRBJ2-2. TRBV12-2 is deemed a pseudogene. The CDR3 extends over 16 amino acids. The CDR3 region has the DNA TGTGCAAGTCGCCAAATCCGTTGGTCTAACACCGGGGAGCTGTTTTTT. This gives the protein CASRQIRWSNTGELFF.

The rearrangement uses TRBV7-2 and TRBJ2-1; TRBD1 might be the D (6 bases). Trimming removed 7 bases from V and 1 base from J, with 11 bases in between. The germline gives CDR1 SGHTA, CDR2 FQGNSA. The CDR3 contains 14 residues. The CDR3 DNA reads as TGTGCCAGCACAGGGGCCGGATCCTACAATGAGCAGTTCTTC. Protein: CASTGAGSYNEQFF.

This rearrangement joins TRBV19 to TRBJ2-6, with D hard to call. The V end lost 7 bases, the J end lost 0 bases, and 19 bases lay between the germline ends. CDR1 LNHDA and CDR2 SQIVND come from the germline V gene (reference sequence). CDR3 length equals 18 residues. The CDR3 loop is CASKPLYTDHSGANVLTF. The CDR3, as DNA: TGTGCCAGTAAACCCCTATACACCGACCACTCTGGGGCCAACGTCCTGACTTTC. Drawing the rest from reference TRBV19 and TRBJ2-6, the complete variable domain is DGGITQSPKYLFRKEGQNVTLSCEQNLNHDAMYWYRQDPGQGLRLIYYSQIVNDFQKGDIAEGYSVSREKKESFPLTVTSAQKNPTAFYLCASKPLYTDHSGANVLTFGAGSRLTVL.